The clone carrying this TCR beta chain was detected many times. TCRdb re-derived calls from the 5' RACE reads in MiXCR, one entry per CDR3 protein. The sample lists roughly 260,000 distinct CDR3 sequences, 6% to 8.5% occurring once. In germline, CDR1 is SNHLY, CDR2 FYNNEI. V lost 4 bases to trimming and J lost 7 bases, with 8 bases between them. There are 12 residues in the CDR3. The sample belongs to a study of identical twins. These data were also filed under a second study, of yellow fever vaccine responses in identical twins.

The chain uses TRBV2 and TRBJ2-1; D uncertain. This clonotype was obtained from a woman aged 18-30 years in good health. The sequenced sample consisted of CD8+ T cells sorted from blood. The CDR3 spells CASSGKRNEQFF. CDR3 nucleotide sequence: TGTGCCAGCAGTGGGAAGAGGAATGAGCAGTTCTTC.